These T cell receptor beta chains were read from a single sample in a study of vaccination effects on CD4 cells after COVID-19. Assay used: immunoSEQ multiplex PCR; TCRdb lists only in-frame clones, some missing. The sample has tens of thousands of clones; 70% to 80% are singletons. No cognate antigen is known for these TCRs. The sequencing used CD4+ T cells from PBMCs cultured with HCoV-NL63 spike peptides, collected before COVID-19 vaccination. These TCRs come from a human donor who received a COVID-19 vaccine. CDR3s include the opening cysteine and the closing phenylalanine or tryptophan. A D gene is named only where the DNA matches it firmly. Some rows mark clone size as missing; the rest say once, few, many or name a class of expanded clone.

TRBD2,-,TRBV9,TRBJ2-1,CASSVVGGGAREQFF,TGTGCCAGCAGCGTAGTAGGCGGGGGGGCCAGGGAGCAGTTCTTC
-,-,TRBV2,TRBJ1-5,CASSVGGPNQPQHF,TGTGCCAGCAGTGTTGGGGGACCTAATCAGCCCCAGCATTTT
TRBD1,-,TRBV6-6,TRBJ1-3,CASSRTGETGNTIYF,TGTGCCAGCAGTCGAACAGGGGAAACCGGAAACACCATATATTTT
-,few,TRBV5-6,TRBJ2-2,CASSLQLPGELFF,TGTGCCAGCAGCTTGCAGCTCCCCGGGGAGCTGTTTTTT
TRBD2,-,TRBV5-6,TRBJ2-1,CASSLGASGRGELNEQFF,TGTGCCAGCAGCTTGGGTGCAAGCGGGCGGGGGGAGCTAAATGAGCAGTTCTTC
-,few,TRBV29-1,TRBJ2-3,CSVEGTSTDTQYF,TGCAGCGTTGAGGGCACTAGCACAGATACGCAGTATTTT
-,-,TRBV7-3,TRBJ2-1,CASSPSGSSYNEQFF,TGTGCCAGCAGCCCGTCCGGGAGCTCCTACAATGAGCAGTTCTTC
-,-,TRBV15,TRBJ2-3,CATSRSTSTDTQYF,TGTGCCACCAGCAGATCTACTAGCACAGATACGCAGTATTTT
-,few,TRBV28,TRBJ1-5,CASGLFGVQPQHF,TGTGCCAGCGGACTTTTTGGGGTTCAGCCCCAGCATTTT
TRBD2,-,TRBV19,TRBJ2-1,CASSSTSGGDRDEQFF,TGTGCCAGTAGCTCGACTAGCGGGGGGGACCGCGATGAGCAGTTCTTC
-,few,TRBV5-1,TRBJ1-6,CASSWSGTADSPLHF,TGCGCCAGCAGCTGGTCCGGGACCGCCGATTCACCCCTCCACTTT
-,few,TRBV6-2/TRBV6-3,TRBJ1-5,CASSPRWNSNQPQHF,TGTGCCAGCAGTCCCCGCTGGAATAGCAATCAGCCCCAGCATTTT
TRBD1,-,TRBV2,TRBJ1-2,CASRGTGGPLYGYTF,TGTGCCAGCAGAGGGACAGGGGGGCCCCTCTATGGCTACACCTTC
TRBD1,-,TRBV29-1,TRBJ1-2,CSVGQGLAGYTF,TGCAGCGTCGGACAGGGGCTTGCTGGCTACACCTTC
-,-,TRBV21-1,TRBJ1-3,CAAYRSGDRNTIYF,TGTGCCGCTTACCGGTCGGGGGACCGAAACACCATATATTTT
TRBD1,-,TRBV6-5,TRBJ1-2,CASSDRASYGYTF,TGTGCCTCCTCGGACAGGGCCTCCTATGGCTACACCTTC
-,few,TRBV6-1,TRBJ1-6,CASSEARRGWGSPLHF,TGTGCCAGCAGTGAAGCGAGACGGGGTTGGGGATCACCCCTCCACTTT
-,-,TRBV5-8,TRBJ1-1,CASSRDAFF,TGTGCCAGCAGCCGGGACGCTTTCTTT
-,once,TRBV6-1,TRBJ1-4,CASSEVTAAPGLFF,TGTGCCAGCAGTGAAGTGACGGCCGCTCCAGGACTGTTTTTT
-,-,TRBV11-2,TRBJ2-3,CASSAGARDTQYF,TGTGCCAGCAGCGCGGGGGCAAGAGATACGCAGTATTTT
-,few,TRBV28,TRBJ2-2,CASSLGHLSVHTGELFF,TGTGCCAGCAGTTTGGGACACCTCAGCGTTCACACCGGGGAGCTGTTTTTT
-,few,TRBV19,TRBJ2-1,CASRMGSSYNEQFF,TGTGCCAGTAGAATGGGGAGCTCCTACAATGAGCAGTTCTTC
TRBD2,-,TRBV10-2,TRBJ2-3,CASRPGLAGVPSSTDTQYF,TGCGCCAGCCGGCCAGGACTAGCGGGAGTCCCTTCTAGCACAGATACGCAGTATTTT
-,-,TRBV2,TRBJ1-2,CASNAVGYGYTF,TGTGCCAGCAATGCGGTTGGGTATGGCTACACCTTC
-,-,TRBV3-1/TRBV3-2,TRBJ1-4,CASSQLGAGNEKLFF,TGTGCCAGCAGCCAATTAGGGGCCGGGAATGAAAAACTGTTTTTT
-,-,TRBV19,TRBJ2-4,CASSIGEGQIAKNIQYF,TGTGCCAGTAGTATTGGTGAGGGTCAGATAGCCAAAAACATTCAGTACTTC
TRBD1,once,TRBV5-1,TRBJ2-5,CASRKDRGGETQYF,TGCGCCAGCCGCAAAGACAGGGGTGGAGAGACCCAGTACTTC
-,-,TRBV24-1,TRBJ1-5,CATSDRTDSNQPQHF,TGTGCCACCAGTGATAGGACAGATAGCAATCAGCCCCAGCATTTT
-,-,TRBV27,TRBJ1-4,CASSLEWGTNEKLFF,TGTGCCAGCAGTTTAGAATGGGGGACTAATGAAAAACTGTTTTTT
-,-,TRBV3-1/TRBV3-2,TRBJ1-1,CASSPMNSGVNTEAFF,TGTGCCAGCAGCCCAATGAATTCGGGGGTGAACACTGAAGCTTTCTTT
TRBD1,-,TRBV10-1,TRBJ2-1,CASSEGGPYNEQFF,TGCGCCAGCAGTGAAGGGGGCCCCTACAATGAGCAGTTCTTC
-,few,TRBV19,TRBJ2-5,CASSMAPGDQETQYF,TGTGCCAGTAGTATGGCGCCAGGGGACCAAGAGACCCAGTACTTC
-,-,TRBV2,TRBJ1-4,CASQRDGNEKLFF,TGTGCCAGCCAGCGGGACGGTAATGAAAAACTGTTTTTT
TRBD2,-,TRBV18,TRBJ2-1,CASSVGTSGGYNEQFF,TGTGCCAGCTCAGTCGGGACTAGCGGGGGCTACAATGAGCAGTTCTTC
-,-,TRBV7-3,TRBJ1-2,CASSLGGPSYGYTF,TGTGCCAGCAGCCTAGGGGGGCCCTCCTATGGCTACACCTTC
-,-,TRBV5-6,TRBJ1-2,CASSPGGFSSSNYGYTF,TGTGCCAGCAGCCCCGGTGGGTTTAGCAGTAGTAACTATGGCTACACCTTC
-,-,TRBV2,TRBJ1-5,CASKESGIRPNQPQHF,TGTGCCAGCAAAGAATCGGGAATCAGACCTAATCAGCCCCAGCATTTT
TRBD2,-,TRBV15,TRBJ2-1,CATSRAILAGNEQFF,TGTGCCACCAGCAGAGCCATACTAGCGGGCAATGAGCAGTTCTTC
-,-,TRBV2,TRBJ2-5,CASSDLASPQETQYF,TGTGCCAGCAGTGATTTGGCTAGTCCACAAGAGACCCAGTACTTC
TRBD1,-,TRBV5-1,TRBJ1-6,CASAWDSNSPLHF,TGCGCCAGCGCTTGGGACAGCAATTCACCCCTCCACTTT
-,few,TRBV5-1,TRBJ2-2,CASSDYRAESGELFF,TGCGCCAGCAGCGATTACAGGGCAGAGTCCGGGGAGCTGTTTTTT
-,few,TRBV29-1,TRBJ2-3,CSVGFWGREDTQYF,TGCAGCGTTGGTTTTTGGGGGCGTGAAGATACGCAGTATTTT
-,-,TRBV2,TRBJ2-3,CASSGGTGRGGTDTQYF,TGTGCCAGCAGTGGGGGAACCGGAAGGGGGGGCACAGATACGCAGTATTTT
TRBD1,-,TRBV7-2,TRBJ1-6,CASSPSSGTGNSPLHF,TGTGCCAGCAGCCCCTCTTCAGGGACAGGGAATTCACCCCTCCACTTT
-,-,TRBV19,TRBJ1-5,CASSIGAREFQPQHF,TGTGCCAGTAGTATAGGGGCCAGGGAATTCCAGCCCCAGCATTTT